The 31 T cell receptor beta chains below all came from one sample that was sequenced in a study of blood T cell repertoires in COVID-19. This table comes from immunoSEQ multiplex PCR, and its TCRdb copy is limited to in-frame clones, with some not included. The sample carries 300,000 to 400,000 clones, 86% recorded once. The material sequenced was peripheral blood. The receptors originated from an older woman with COVID-19, enrolled during active disease.

The V gene is TRBV7-2, the J gene TRBJ2-7; 7 nucleotides align to TRBD2. V trimming: 5 bases; J trimming: 2 bases; junction bases outside the gene matches: 6. This CDR3 spans 14 amino acids. Germline V gene data show CDR1 as SGHTA and CDR2 as FQGNSA. DNA of the CDR3: TGTGCCAGCAGCCACGGGACTATAGCCTACGAGCAGTACTTC. Translating gives CASSHGTIAYEQYF.

This clone was observed at least ten times. The chain combines TRBV2 with TRBJ2-4; 7 nucleotides agree with TRBD1. The CDR3 is 14 residues long. Per the germline V gene, CDR1 is SNHLY and CDR2 is FYNNEI. With V trimmed by 2 bases and J by 8 bases, 6 bases remained unmatched. The CDR3 is CASSELTGLDIQYF. In DNA, the CDR3 is TGTGCCAGCAGTGAATTGACAGGGTTGGACATTCAGTACTTC.

The rearrangement links TRBV5-1 to TRBJ2-7; 9 bases align to TRBD1. The CDR3 length is 14 residues. Germline V gives CDR1 SGHRS, CDR2 YFSETQ. Losses at the gene ends were 7 bases for V and 2 bases for J; bases not matched to a gene: 7. CDR3 DNA sequence: TGCGCCAGCGGGTGGACAGGGGACGCCTACGAGCAGTACTTC. Protein: CASGWTGDAYEQYF.

The chain carries TRBV10-3 and TRBJ2-3; 8 bases line up with TRBD2. The germline gives CDR1 ENHRY, CDR2 SYGVKD. The CDR3 extends over 17 amino acids. J was trimmed by 2 bases and V by 0 bases; bases with no gene match: 7. CDR3 coding DNA: TGTGCCATCAGTGAGTCGAAGTTAGCGGGGAACACAGATACGCAGTATTTT. Its protein is CAISESKLAGNTDTQYF.

The chain joins TRBV9 to TRBJ1-3; D is ambiguous. Germline V gene lookup returns CDR1 SGDLS and CDR2 YYNGEE. This CDR3 region has 16 residues. V was shortened by 3 bases and J by 0 bases, with 13 bases between the two germline ends. The CDR3 region is CASSGSLTPSGNTIYF. The CDR3 DNA follows: TGTGCCAGCAGCGGGAGTTTAACCCCCTCTGGAAACACCATATATTTT. The full variable domain, rest sourced from reference TRBV9 and TRBJ1-3, is DSGVTQTPKHLITATGQRVTLRCSPRSGDLSVYWYQQSLDQGLQFLIQYYNGEERAKGNILERFSAQQFPDLHSELNLSSLELGDSALYFCASSGSLTPSGNTIYFGEGSWLTVV.

This clone appeared a few times. The chain couples TRBV10-1 to TRBJ1-5; D gene uncertain. In germline, CDR1 is WNHNN, CDR2 SYGVQD (reference sequence). Trimming took 4 bases from V and 5 from J, leaving 6 bases between them. The CDR3 is made up of 12 amino acids. The CDR3 protein is CASSAGYQPQHF. For the CDR3, the DNA is TGCGCCAGCAGTGCCGGGTATCAGCCCCAGCATTTT.

The genes are TRBV15 and TRBJ1-5, with D possibly matching TRBD1 (5 bases). V lost 0 bases and J 5 bases, leaving 14 bases between the germline ends. CDR1 and CDR2 (germline): LNHNV, YYDKDF (reference sequence). CDR3 length: 16 residues. CDR3: CATSRDIGQGYQPQHF. CDR3 bases: TGTGCCACCAGCAGAGATATCGGTCAGGGATATCAGCCCCAGCATTTT.

V gene TRBV7-9 combines with J gene TRBJ2-4; possibly TRBD1 for D (6 bases). The germline V gene has CDR1 SEHNR and CDR2 FQNEAQ (reference sequence). The ends were cut back, 5 bases at V and 9 bases at J, with 23 bases in the middle. CDR3 length: 16 residues. CDR3 amino acids: CASSPRSEFDRTIQYF. CDR3 bases: TGTGCCAGCAGCCCCCGGAGTGAGTTTGACAGGACCATTCAGTACTTC. Full variable domain (missing parts from reference TRBV7-9 and TRBJ2-4): DTGVSQNPRHKITKRGQNVTFRCDPISEHNRLYWYRQTLGQGPEFLTYFQNEAQLEKSRLLSDRFSAERPKGSFSTLEIQRTEQGDSAMYLCASSPRSEFDRTIQYFGAGTRLSVL.

This sequence joins TRBV7-2 and TRBJ1-2, with D tentatively TRBD1 (6 bases). Trimming took off 4 bases at V and 0 bases at J, with 9 bases between the two ends. Germline loops: CDR1 SGHTA, CDR2 FQGNSA. The CDR3 spans 14 residues. CDR3 sequence reads: CASSSGTTNYGYTF. CDR3 nucleotides: TGTGCCAGCAGCTCCGGGACAACTAACTATGGCTACACCTTC.

The chain links TRBV10-3 to TRBJ1-1; D perhaps matches TRBD1 (5 bases). The CDR3 contains 13 residues. The ends were cut back, 6 bases at V and 2 bases at J, with 10 bases in the middle. The germline V gene has CDR1 ENHRY and CDR2 SYGVKD. The CDR3 sequence: CAIRPQENTEAFF. CDR3 DNA sequence: TGTGCCATCAGGCCACAGGAAAACACTGAAGCTTTCTTT.

In nucleotides, the CDR3 is TGTGCCAGCAGCCCCGTAGCGGACAGGGCGCTCTATGGCTACACCTTC. Its translation is CASSPVADRALYGYTF. V and J are TRBV7-6 and TRBJ1-2, with 8 bases lining up with TRBD1. The germline V gene encodes CDR1 SGHVS and CDR2 FNYEAQ. V dropped 5 bases and J dropped 4; count of bases not matched to a gene: 12. CDR3 length equals 16 residues.

The chain links TRBV20-1 to TRBJ1-1, with D possibly being TRBD1 (5 bases). The germline V and J ends were trimmed by 3 bases and 4 bases, with 6 bases remaining between them. CDR1 DFQATT and CDR2 SNEGSKA come from the germline V gene (reference sequence). The CDR3 runs 11 residues. Written as DNA, the CDR3 is TGCAGTGCTAGGGGGCCCACTGAAGCTTTCTTT. This codes for CSARGPTEAFF.

The rearrangement links TRBV6-1 to TRBJ1-2; D is uncertain. Germline V lookup: CDR1 MNHNS, CDR2 SASEGT. The V end lost 2 bases, the J end lost 8 bases, and 15 bases lay between the germline ends. This CDR3 is built from 14 residues. In DNA form, the CDR3 reads TGTGCCAGCAGTGAACCCGGACTGGTGTACGGCTACACCTTC. Its protein product is CASSEPGLVYGYTF.

The V and J genes are TRBV6-1 and TRBJ1-5; D is undetermined. This CDR3 is 16 amino acids long. V lost 1 base, J lost 0 bases, and 10 bases lay in between. CDR1 MNHNS and CDR2 SASEGT come from the germline V gene. The CDR3: CASSEGTRYSNQPQHF. The CDR3 bases are TGTGCCAGCAGTGAAGGTACACGTTATAGCAATCAGCCCCAGCATTTT.

This chain connects TRBV3-1 (or the pseudogene TRBV3-2) to TRBJ1-5; 7 bases map to TRBD1. V lost 0 bases, J lost 4 bases, and 3 bases stayed unmatched. CDR3 size: 15 residues. Germline lookup yields CDR1 LGHDT and CDR2 YNNKEL (reference sequence). In DNA, the CDR3 is TGTGCCAGCAGCCAAGAGACAGGGCCTAATCAGCCCCAGCATTTT. Amino acids: CASSQETGPNQPQHF.

The gene calls are TRBV6-5 and TRBJ1-1; D is perhaps TRBD1 (5 bases). Germline V CDR1 and CDR2: MNHEY, SVGAGI. This CDR3 comprises 13 residues. The germline V and J ends were trimmed by 2 bases and 3 bases, with 7 bases remaining between them. CDR3 coding DNA: TGTGCCAGCAGTTACGGGGGGTACACTGAAGCTTTCTTT. It encodes CASSYGGYTEAFF.

The chain employs TRBV7-3 and TRBJ2-1; no clear D. This CDR3 is built from 17 residues. Trimming removed 2 bases at V and 4 bases at J, with 18 bases between. Germline V gene sequence: CDR1 SGHTA, CDR2 FQGTGA. CDR3 sequence: CASSLFPAAASYNEQFF. CDR3 DNA: TGTGCCAGCAGCTTATTCCCCGCGGCAGCTTCTTACAATGAGCAGTTCTTC.

The chain uses TRBV5-6 and TRBJ2-3, with a tentative D call TRBD2 (5 bases). This CDR3 is 11 amino acids long. V lost 7 bases, J lost 5 bases, and 8 bases lay in between. Germline V gene lookup returns CDR1 SGHDT and CDR2 YYEEEE. The CDR3 region is CASLRGDTQYF. CDR3 nucleotide sequence: TGTGCCAGCCTTCGGGGAGATACGCAGTATTTT.

V is TRBV10-3 and J is TRBJ2-3, with D possibly TRBD1 on 7 matching bases. The CDR3 sequence is 14 residues long. Per the germline V gene, CDR1 is ENHRY and CDR2 is SYGVKD. Deletions cut 10 bases from V and 6 bases from J, with 20 bases between. DNA of the CDR3: TGTGCCAGCTGGGGGGCAGGGGGAAGGGATACGCAGTATTTT. Translation gives CASWGAGGRDTQYF.

For the CDR3, the DNA is TGTGCCAGCAGTTACCCAGGGTACGGAAAACTGTTTTTT. Its protein product is CASSYPGYGKLFF. This chain connects TRBV6-2 or TRBV6-3 to TRBJ1-4, with a tentative D call TRBD1 (5 bases). V shed 2 bases and J shed 10 bases, with 11 bases lying between them. The CDR3 sequence is 13 residues long. Germline V gene sequence: CDR1 MNHEY, CDR2 SVGEGT.

CDR3 nucleotides: TGTGCCAGCAGCTCCATTACGGGGGGGGCCTATCAGCCCCAGCATTTT. Protein sequence: CASSSITGGAYQPQHF. The rearrangement links TRBV5-5 to TRBJ1-5, with a tentative D call TRBD1 (6 bases). Germline-derived CDR1 and CDR2 are SGHKS and YYEKEE (reference sequence). V dropped 3 bases and J dropped 5 bases, with 18 bases sitting between them. The CDR3 consists of 16 residues.

This clone has a handful of counts. The chain employs TRBV5-6 and TRBJ2-7; 7 bases line up with TRBD1. The CDR3 runs to 14 residues. The germline CDR1 and CDR2 sequences are SGHDT and YYEEEE. V trimming: 5 bases; J trimming: 1 base; junction bases outside the gene matches: 6. The CDR3 sequence: CASRPDRLSYEQYF. CDR3 sequence (DNA): TGTGCCAGCAGGCCGGACAGGTTATCCTACGAGCAGTACTTC.

This clone appeared once. V usage is TRBV6-5 and J usage is TRBJ1-2; D gene uncertain. The CDR3 has 12 amino acids. The V and J ends lost 3 bases and 8 bases respectively, with 10 bases between them. In germline, CDR1 is MNHEY, CDR2 SVGAGI. CDR3 sequence (DNA): TGTGCCAGCAGTTATCGGGGTGGAGGCTACACCTTC. Protein product: CASSYRGGGYTF.

The chain couples TRBV6-5 to TRBJ2-5; TRBD1 is a possible D gene (6 bases). Germline V gene lookup returns CDR1 MNHEY and CDR2 SVGAGI. The germline V and J ends were trimmed by 5 bases and 4 bases, with 17 bases remaining between them. There are 15 residues in the CDR3. The CDR3 loop reads CASSPFWQGIETQYF. DNA of the CDR3: TGTGCCAGCAGTCCGTTTTGGCAGGGGATAGAGACCCAGTACTTC.

V and J are TRBV4-1 and TRBJ2-1, with no clear D. Per the germline V gene, CDR1 is MGHRA and CDR2 is YSYEKL. V lost 6 bases and J 4 bases, leaving 4 bases between the germline ends. This CDR3 region has 11 residues. CDR3 in amino acids: CASSLYNEQFF. CDR3 nucleotides: TGCGCCAGCAGTCTATACAATGAGCAGTTCTTC.

This clone was picked up one time. This chain links TRBV30 with TRBJ1-1; 7 bases agree with TRBD1. V shed 7 bases and J 8 bases; nucleotides not matched to a gene: 7. This CDR3 has 11 amino acids. Per the germline V gene, CDR1 is GTSNPN and CDR2 is SVGIG (reference sequence). CDR3 coding DNA: TGTGCCTTGTGGCCGGGACAGGAAGCTTTCTTT. This gives the protein CALWPGQEAFF.

This clone was seen only a few times. The CDR3 DNA sequence: TGCGCCAGCAGCCAAGATAGGGTGACAGGGCGGCCCCTCCACTTT. The encoded protein is CASSQDRVTGRPLHF. The chain is built from TRBV4-3 and TRBJ1-6; 7 bases line up with TRBD1. This CDR3 is built from 15 residues. The V segment lost 0 bases and the J segment 13 bases; nucleotides outside the gene matches: 9. Germline lookup yields CDR1 LGHNA and CDR2 YSLEER.

The J gene is TRBJ1-1, the V gene TRBV30; no reliable D call. The V end lost 4 bases, the J end lost 0 bases, and 9 bases lay between the germline ends. This CDR3 has 13 amino acids. Germline V lookup: CDR1 GTSNPN, CDR2 SVGIG (reference sequence). The chain's CDR3 is CAWTQHMNTEAFF. CDR3 nucleotide sequence: TGTGCCTGGACCCAACACATGAACACTGAAGCTTTCTTT.

V usage is TRBV12-5 and J usage is TRBJ1-2, with 7 bases lining up with TRBD1. There are 12 residues in the CDR3. From germline, CDR1 is LGHNT and CDR2 FRNRAP. The V segment lost 6 bases and the J segment 7 bases; nucleotides outside the gene matches: 5. CDR3 amino acids: CASGTGFGGYTF. The CDR3 region has the DNA TGTGCTAGTGGGACAGGGTTCGGTGGCTACACCTTC. Filled out from reference TRBV12-5 and TRBJ1-2, the complete variable domain reads DARVTQTPRHKVTEMGQEVTMRCQPILGHNTVFWYRQTMMQGLELLAYFRNRAPLDDSGMPKDRFSAEMPDATLATLKIQPSEPRDSAVYFCASGTGFGGYTFGSGTRLTVV.

The gene calls are TRBV5-4 and TRBJ2-5, with TRBD2 as a possible D gene (7 bases). Germline loops: CDR1 SGHNT, CDR2 YYREEE (reference sequence). V dropped 0 bases and J dropped 1 base, with 10 bases sitting between them. The CDR3 sequence is 15 residues long. CDR3 DNA: TGTGCCAGCAGCTTGGGCGGGGGCCTCCAAGAGACCCAGTACTTC. Its protein is CASSLGGGLQETQYF. Full variable domain (outside the CDR3, taken from reference TRBV5-4 and TRBJ2-5): ETGVTQSPTHLIKTRGQQVTLRCSSQSGHNTVSWYQQALGQGPQFIFQYYREEENGRGNFPPRFSGLQFPNYSSELNVNALELDDSALYLCASSLGGGLQETQYFGPGTRLLVL.

The chain links TRBV11-3 to TRBJ2-5; TRBD2 aligns across 7 bases. The J segment lost 0 bases and the V segment lost 5 bases, leaving 6 bases of the junction unmatched. CDR3 length equals 15 residues. Germline-derived CDR1 and CDR2 are SGHNT and YENEEA. The CDR3 reads CASSVRGEHQETQYF. In nucleotides, the CDR3 is TGTGCCAGCAGCGTACGGGGGGAACACCAAGAGACCCAGTACTTC.